What follows are 11 T cell receptor beta chains derived from one specimen sequenced in a study of cytomegalovirus exposure and HLA in healthy donors. 13 Jbeta primers and 60 Vbeta primers were used for the PCR. Profiling relied on immunoSEQ multiplex PCR, and the TCRdb table lists in-frame clones only, not all of them. The sample holds some 60,000 clones. Sequencing used PBMCs. The source of these receptors is a man in his thirties or forties in good health and CMV-seropositive.

This chain links TRBV28 with TRBJ1-1; D not certain. Germline V gives CDR1 MDHEN, CDR2 SYDVKM. V was shortened by 6 bases and J by 7 bases, with 24 bases between the two germline ends. CDR3 length: 16 amino acids. The CDR3, as DNA: TGTGCCAGCAGCCCAATGGCGGAGCTCACCGCCGGTGAAGCTTTCTTT. It translates to CASSPMAELTAGEAFF.

Details on this clone: The identical CDR3 is also encoded by other nucleotide sequences in the sample. This chain links TRBV5-6 with TRBJ2-6, with a tentative D call TRBD1 (6 bases). The V gene lost 2 bases and the J gene lost 0 bases, with 6 bases spanning the gap. CDR1 and CDR2 from the germline V gene are SGHDT and YYEEEE. The CDR3 spans 15 residues. CDR3 amino acids: CASSLQGSGANVLTF. DNA of the CDR3: TGTGCCAGCAGCTTACAGGGCTCTGGGGCCAACGTCCTGACTTTC.

This rearrangement joins TRBV10-3 to TRBJ2-1; 10 bases match TRBD1. This CDR3 spans 15 amino acids. Germline CDR1 and CDR2: ENHRY and SYGVKD. The junction had 5 bases not matched to a gene; V was cut back by 5 bases and J by 4 bases. The CDR3 DNA is TGTGCCATCAGTTCCGACAGGGGGCTGTACAATGAGCAGTTCTTC. Residues: CAISSDRGLYNEQFF.

The V and J genes are TRBV30 and TRBJ2-5; a possible D gene is TRBD2 (5 bases). The CDR3 runs 13 residues. V was clipped by 4 bases and J by 10 bases, with 19 bases between them. Per germline, CDR1 GTSNPN and CDR2 SVGIG (reference sequence). The CDR3 loop is CAWIAAGELVQYF. In nucleotides, the CDR3 is TGTGCCTGGATTGCGGCGGGTGAGCTAGTCCAGTACTTC.

The gene calls are TRBV5-1 and TRBJ1-2, with D possibly TRBD1 on 5 matching bases. The germline gives CDR1 SGHRS, CDR2 YFSETQ. This CDR3 region has 14 residues. Trimming stripped 2 bases from V and 8 bases from J, with 16 bases between. CDR3: CASSFLRQGGGYTF. CDR3 DNA sequence: TGCGCCAGCAGCTTTCTTCGGCAGGGCGGCGGCTACACCTTC.

The chain carries TRBV27 and TRBJ1-5; possibly TRBD1 for D (5 bases). This CDR3 is built from 17 residues. The germline V gene encodes CDR1 MNHEY and CDR2 SMNVEV (reference sequence). V lost 6 bases to trimming and J lost 4 bases, with 22 bases between them. CDR3 coding DNA: TGTGCCAGCAGCCACTCACGGACAAGCGGGCGGAATCAGCCCCAGCATTTT. Protein: CASSHSRTSGRNQPQHF.

The chain employs TRBV6-1 and TRBJ2-7, with D hard to call. Germline V gives CDR1 MNHNS, CDR2 SASEGT. The V end lost 5 bases, the J end lost 7 bases, and 12 bases lay between the germline ends. The CDR3 is made up of 12 amino acids. CDR3 region: CASSHETLEQYF. CDR3 in DNA: TGTGCCAGCAGTCATGAGACACTTGAGCAGTACTTC.

The V and J genes are TRBV9 and TRBJ2-5; 15 nucleotides agree with TRBD2. Trimming cost V 4 bases and J 2 bases; bases outside gene matches: 3. The CDR3 runs 16 residues. CDR1 and CDR2 (germline): SGDLS, YYNGEE. CDR3 sequence reads: CASSPGLAGGQETQYF. In nucleotides, the CDR3 is TGTGCCAGCAGCCCAGGACTAGCGGGGGGGCAAGAGACCCAGTACTTC.

This sequence joins TRBV7-2 and TRBJ2-1; 9 bases are a match to TRBD2. There are 15 residues in the CDR3. Trimming at V came to 1 base and at J to 5 bases, leaving 3 bases not matched to a gene. The germline V gene has CDR1 SGHTA and CDR2 FQGNSA. This CDR3 reads CASSLGGLANNEQFF. The CDR3 bases are TGTGCCAGCAGCTTAGGGGGACTAGCTAACAATGAGCAGTTCTTC.

The chain combines TRBV12-5 with TRBJ1-5; 7 bases agree with TRBD1. The CDR3 sequence is 19 residues long. The ends lost 1 base at V and 1 base at J; junction bases unmatched: 13. Looked up from germline, CDR1 is LGHNT and CDR2 is FRNRAP. CDR3 loop: CASGLGRDSIFGSNQPQHF. CDR3 DNA sequence: TGTGCTAGTGGTTTGGGGCGGGACAGCATTTTTGGAAGCAATCAGCCCCAGCATTTT.

The chain's CDR3 is CASSLVLGQGEAFF. The CDR3 region has the DNA TGTGCCAGCAGCTTAGTATTAGGACAGGGAGAAGCTTTCTTT. The chain uses TRBV11-2 and TRBJ1-1, with 8 bases fitting TRBD1. The CDR3 contains 14 residues. Losses at the gene ends were 1 base for V and 8 bases for J; bases not matched to a gene: 6. Looked up from germline, CDR1 is SGHAT and CDR2 is FQNNGV.